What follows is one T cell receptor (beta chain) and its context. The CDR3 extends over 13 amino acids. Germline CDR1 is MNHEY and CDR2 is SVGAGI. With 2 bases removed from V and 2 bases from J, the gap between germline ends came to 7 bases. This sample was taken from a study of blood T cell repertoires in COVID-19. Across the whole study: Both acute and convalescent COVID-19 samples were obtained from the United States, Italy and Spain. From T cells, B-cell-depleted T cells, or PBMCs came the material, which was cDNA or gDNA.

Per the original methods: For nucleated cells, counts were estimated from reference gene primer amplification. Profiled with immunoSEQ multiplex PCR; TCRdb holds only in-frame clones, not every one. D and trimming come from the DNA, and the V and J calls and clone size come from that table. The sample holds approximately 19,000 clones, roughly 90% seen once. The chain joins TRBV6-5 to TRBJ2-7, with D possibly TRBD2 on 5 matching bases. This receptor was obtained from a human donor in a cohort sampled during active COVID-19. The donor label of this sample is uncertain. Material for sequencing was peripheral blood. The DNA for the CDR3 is TGTGCCAGCAGTTACCCGGGGACCTACGAGCAGTACTTC. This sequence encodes CASSYPGTYEQYF.